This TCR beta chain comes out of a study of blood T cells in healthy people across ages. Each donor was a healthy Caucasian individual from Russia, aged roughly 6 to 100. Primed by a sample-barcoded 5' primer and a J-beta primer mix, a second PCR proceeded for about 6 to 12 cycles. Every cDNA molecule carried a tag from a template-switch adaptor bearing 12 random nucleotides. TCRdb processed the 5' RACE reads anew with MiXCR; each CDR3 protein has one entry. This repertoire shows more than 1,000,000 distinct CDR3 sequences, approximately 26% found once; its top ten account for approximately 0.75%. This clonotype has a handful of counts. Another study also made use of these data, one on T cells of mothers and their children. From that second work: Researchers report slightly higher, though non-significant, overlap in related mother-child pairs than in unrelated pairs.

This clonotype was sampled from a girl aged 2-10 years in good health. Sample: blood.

The CDR3 loop reads CSASPYTYYNEQFF. Written as DNA, the CDR3 is TGCAGTGCTAGTCCTTATACCTACTACAATGAGCAGTTCTTC. The V gene is TRBV20-1, the J gene TRBJ2-1; D is uncertain. CDR1 DFQATT and CDR2 SNEGSKA come from the germline V gene (reference sequence). The germline V and J ends were trimmed by 3 bases and 3 bases, with 12 bases remaining between them. The CDR3 runs to 14 residues.